What follows is one T cell receptor beta chain and its context. Its antigen remains unidentified. The table came from immunoSEQ multiplex PCR; TCRdb's copy has only in-frame clones and leaves some out. The sample includes 45,000 to 60,000 clones, 85% to 95% of them seen just once. These data come from a study of graft-versus-host responses after intestinal transplantation. About the research overall: Every recipient had anti-thymocyte globulin induction and three to four years of tacrolimus plus steroids.

Regarding the study as a whole: Early post-transplant falls in HvG clones accompanied the peak levels of circulating GvH clones. Recipient marrow harbored GvH clones, some of which surfaced first in ileum or blood.

The sequence was collected from a human donor who was the organ donor for an intestinal transplant. The sequencing used unstimulated CD8+ T cells sorted from spleen or lymph node cells, collected before transplant.

CDR3 residues: CATGTSGGSNVLTF. The CDR3 bases are TGTGCCACAGGAACTAGCGGGGGGAGCAACGTCCTGACTTTC. The chain couples TRBV10-3 to TRBJ2-6; 12 bases are shared with TRBD2. Germline CDR1 reads ENHRY; CDR2 reads SYGVKD. CDR3 length: 14 residues. V lost 10 bases and J lost 9; bases outside the gene matches: 7.